The 18 T cell receptor beta chains presented below share a single source sample, sequenced in a study of T cells in Graves' hyperthyroidism and ophthalmopathy. Researchers took RNA transcripts and amplified the TCR beta CDR3 regions from them. The TCR CDR3 was amplified in a first-round RT-PCR using the HTBI primer set. One entry per CDR3 protein, called by TCRdb with MiXCR from the multiplex PCR reads. The sample lists around 400,000 distinct CDR3 sequences, approximately 13% occurring once. The sequenced sample consisted of blood. All receptors come from a woman younger than 30 with Graves' hyperthyroidism.

This clonotype was detected only a few times. The V call is TRBV5-5, the J call TRBJ1-5, with D perhaps TRBD1 (6 bases). This CDR3 comprises 14 residues. Trimming removed 4 bases from V and 3 bases from J, with 11 bases in between. Germline CDR1 is SGHKS and CDR2 is YYEKEE (reference sequence). CDR3 in DNA: TGTGCCAGCAGCCATGGACAGACCAATCAGCCCCAGCATTTT. Residues: CASSHGQTNQPQHF.

This clonotype was observed a handful of times. DNA for the CDR3: TGTGCCAGCAGTCCTCGGGGCGTCCTCTATGGCTACACCTTC. This codes for CASSPRGVLYGYTF. V and J are TRBV5-8 and TRBJ1-2, with D possibly matching TRBD1 (5 bases). The CDR3 extends over 14 amino acids. V was clipped by 5 bases and J by 4 bases, with 15 bases between them. Germline CDR1 SGHTS, CDR2 YDEGEE.

At least ten counts were recorded for this clonotype. This rearrangement joins TRBV11-2 to TRBJ2-1; D is undetermined. Germline lookup yields CDR1 SGHAT and CDR2 FQNNGV. This CDR3 is 12 amino acids long. V lost 1 base and J 6 bases, leaving 4 bases between the germline ends. CDR3 amino acids: CASSLVSNEQFF. The CDR3 bases are TGTGCCAGCAGCTTAGTGAGCAATGAGCAGTTCTTC.

This clonotype came up a few times. The V gene is TRBV5-4, the J gene TRBJ2-1; D is perhaps TRBD2 (5 bases). The CDR3 has 13 amino acids. The V end was cut by 1 base, the J end by 7 bases, with 9 bases between. CDR1 is SGHNT and CDR2 is YYREEE in the germline V gene (reference sequence). The CDR3 sequence is CASSLWRRNEQFF. The CDR3 nucleotides read TGTGCCAGCAGCTTGTGGAGGAGAAATGAGCAGTTCTTC.

This clonotype was recorded at least ten times. This sequence joins TRBV27 and TRBJ2-1; tentative D call: TRBD2 (6 bases). V dropped 5 bases and J dropped 7 bases, with 21 bases sitting between them. This CDR3 contains 16 residues. The germline gives CDR1 MNHEY, CDR2 SMNVEV (reference sequence). This CDR3 is CASSPLGTGLGNEQFF. The DNA for the CDR3 is TGTGCCAGCAGTCCCCTAGGGACTGGACTCGGAAATGAGCAGTTCTTC.

This clonotype occurred a few times. V gene TRBV4-3 combines with J gene TRBJ2-3; D unresolved. CDR1 and CDR2 from the germline V gene are LGHNA and YSLEER. This CDR3 region has 13 residues. V was pared by 0 bases and J by 6 bases, with 7 bases between. The CDR3: CASSQDQMDTQYF. Here the CDR3 DNA reads TGCGCCAGCAGCCAAGATCAGATGGATACGCAGTATTTT.

This clonotype was seen only a few times. The CDR3 loop reads CAISESGGAPYEQYF. CDR3 coding DNA: TGTGCCATCAGTGAGTCGGGGGGGGCTCCCTACGAGCAGTACTTC. This chain joins TRBV10-3 and TRBJ2-7; possible D gene TRBD2, 7 bases. Per the germline V gene, CDR1 is ENHRY and CDR2 is SYGVKD. V shed 0 bases and J shed 2 bases, with 11 bases lying between them. The CDR3 has 15 amino acids.

This clonotype was detected a few times. The chain carries TRBV27 and TRBJ1-4; 9 nucleotides line up with TRBD1. This CDR3 spans 16 amino acids. Germline CDR1 and CDR2: MNHEY and SMNVEV (reference sequence). The V segment lost 5 bases and the J segment 8 bases; nucleotides outside the gene matches: 12. The CDR3 protein is CASSLLRGQGQEKLFF. CDR3 DNA sequence: TGTGCCAGCAGTCTCCTCCGGGGACAGGGCCAGGAAAAACTGTTTTTT.

The rearrangement uses TRBV9 and TRBJ2-3, with D possibly TRBD1 on 6 matching bases. Germline CDR1 and CDR2: SGDLS and YYNGEE. Deletions cut 4 bases from V and 4 bases from J, with 10 bases between. This CDR3 spans 13 amino acids. CDR3 amino acids: CASSLWTADTQYF. CDR3 coding DNA: TGTGCCAGCAGCCTCTGGACAGCAGATACGCAGTATTTT.

The chain couples TRBV2 to TRBJ2-2; D unclear. The CDR3 loop spans 12 amino acids. V lost 2 bases and J lost 4, with 2 bases in between. Germline V gives CDR1 SNHLY, CDR2 FYNNEI. CDR3 in amino acids: CASSEPTGELFF. The CDR3 bases are TGTGCCAGCAGTGAACCCACCGGGGAGCTGTTTTTT.

This clonotype showed up many times. This chain links TRBV6-1 with TRBJ1-1, with a tentative D call TRBD1 (6 bases). CDR3 length: 12 amino acids. V lost 6 bases, J lost 11 bases, and 16 bases lay in between. The germline gives CDR1 MNHNS, CDR2 SASEGT. The CDR3 DNA reads as TGTGCCAGCAGCCGCGAGGACAGTTATGCTTTCTTT. The encoded protein is CASSREDSYAFF.

This clonotype was seen ten or more times. The rearrangement links TRBV15 to TRBJ2-7; D is unclear. Germline CDR1 LNHNV, CDR2 YYDKDF (reference sequence). The CDR3 runs to 13 residues. V lost 0 bases, J lost 7 bases, and 10 bases lay in between. This CDR3 is CATSRDQGFEQYF. The CDR3 DNA reads as TGTGCCACCAGCAGAGATCAAGGGTTTGAGCAGTACTTC.

DNA of the CDR3: TGTGCCAGCAGTTTTGGGCAGCAAATTACGGAAGCTTTCTTT. As protein: CASSFGQQITEAFF. The rearrangement links TRBV12-3 or TRBV12-4 to TRBJ1-1; no clear D gene. The CDR3 length is 14 residues. Trimming shortened V by 3 bases and J by 8 bases, and 16 bases separated the two germline ends.

The V gene is TRBV6-5, the J gene TRBJ2-5; D gene ambiguous. The CDR3 loop spans 14 amino acids. The germline V gene encodes CDR1 MNHEY and CDR2 SVGAGI. V was shortened by 3 bases and J by 5 bases, with 13 bases between the two germline ends. The CDR3 DNA sequence: TGTGCCAGCAGTTATTCTCCTGTTAGGGAGACCCAGTACTTC. Its translation is CASSYSPVRETQYF.

This clonotype was detected ten times or more. CDR3 in amino acids: CASSSGLAGAPSYNEQFF. CDR3 in DNA: TGTGCCAGCAGCTCCGGACTAGCGGGAGCCCCCTCCTACAATGAGCAGTTCTTC. The gene calls are TRBV27 and TRBJ2-1, with TRBD2 identical over 13 bases. The CDR3 sequence is 18 residues long. With 6 bases clipped from V and 0 bases from J, the junction kept 8 bases outside the gene matches. The germline V gene has CDR1 MNHEY and CDR2 SMNVEV (reference sequence).

This clonotype was seen many times. The V call is TRBV29-1, the J call TRBJ2-2; D call uncertain. The ends were cut back, 4 bases at V and 2 bases at J, with 8 bases in the middle. Germline CDR1 and CDR2: SQVTM and ANQGSEA. The CDR3 consists of 13 residues. The CDR3 nucleotides are TGCAGCGTTGGAATCCCAAACACCGGGGAGCTGTTTTTT. Translation gives CSVGIPNTGELFF.

The chain couples TRBV11-3 to TRBJ2-5; unclear D gene. The germline CDR1 and CDR2 sequences are SGHNT and YENEEA. Trimming cost V 5 bases and J 5 bases, with 18 bases left between them. The CDR3 has 15 residues. CDR3 region: CASSPPAGLEETQYF. CDR3 bases: TGTGCCAGCAGCCCCCCGGCCGGGCTTGAGGAGACCCAGTACTTC.

There are many counts of this clonotype. DNA for the CDR3: TGTGCCAGCTCACCTCGGGTGGGGAAAGGCACAGATACGCAGTATTTT. This encodes CASSPRVGKGTDTQYF. This rearrangement joins TRBV18 to TRBJ2-3; D not resolved. Per the germline V gene, CDR1 is KGHSH and CDR2 is LQKENI. Deletions cut 3 bases from V and 1 base from J, with 14 bases between. This CDR3 is 16 amino acids long.